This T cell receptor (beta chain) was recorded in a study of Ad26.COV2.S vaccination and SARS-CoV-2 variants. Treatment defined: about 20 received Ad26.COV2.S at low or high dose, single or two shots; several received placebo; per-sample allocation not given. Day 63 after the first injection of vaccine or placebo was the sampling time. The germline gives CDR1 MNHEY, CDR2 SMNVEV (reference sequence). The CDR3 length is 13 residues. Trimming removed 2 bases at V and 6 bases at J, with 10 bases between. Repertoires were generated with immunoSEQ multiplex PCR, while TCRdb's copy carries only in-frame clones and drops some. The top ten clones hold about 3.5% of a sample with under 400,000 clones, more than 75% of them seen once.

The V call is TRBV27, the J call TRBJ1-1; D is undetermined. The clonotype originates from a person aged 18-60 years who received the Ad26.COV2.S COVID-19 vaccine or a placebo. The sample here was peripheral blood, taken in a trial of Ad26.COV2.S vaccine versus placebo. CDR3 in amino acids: CASSLLGFAEAFF. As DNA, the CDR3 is TGTGCCAGCAGTTTACTGGGTTTCGCTGAAGCTTTCTTT.